What follows are 15 T cell receptor beta chains derived from one specimen sequenced in a study of human T cells and chemical hapten exposure. One entry per CDR3 protein, called by TCRdb with MiXCR from the RACE reads. The sample records more than 60,000 distinct CDR3 sequences, over 9% being singletons. Time point in this sample: patch test 2, 6 weeks after DPC sensitization. Specified treatment: therapeutic diphenylcyclopropenone sensitization with weekly scalp DPC. Source: whole blood, taken in connection with sensitization to the hapten diphenylcyclopropenone (DPC). The receptor source for this set is a woman aged 45-65 years with alopecia areata. Some clones in this sample may be carry-over from other donors' samples.

The chain has TRBV12-3 or TRBV12-4 and TRBJ2-1, with no clear D. The CDR3 is made up of 12 amino acids. Trimming stripped 7 bases from V and 8 bases from J, with 12 bases between. The CDR3 loop is CASTPWGYEQFF. The CDR3 bases are TGTGCCAGCACCCCCTGGGGTTATGAGCAGTTCTTC.

In this sample, this clonotype turned up many times. This chain joins TRBV15 and TRBJ1-1; possible D gene TRBD1, 5 bases. The CDR3 length is 12 residues. Trimming pared 2 bases from V and 10 bases from J, leaving 11 bases between. Germline V gene lookup returns CDR1 LNHNV and CDR2 YYDKDF (reference sequence). The DNA of the CDR3 is TGTGCCACCAGCAGAAACAATGGGGGAGCTTTCTTT. As protein: CATSRNNGGAFF.

The chain carries TRBV11-2 and TRBJ2-3, with TRBD1 as a possible D gene (5 bases). Between the trimmed V and J ends, which lost 3 bases and 0 bases, there was a span of 7 bases. In germline, CDR1 is SGHAT, CDR2 FQNNGV. The CDR3 length is 14 residues. The CDR3 is CASSFRQSTDTQYF. CDR3 in DNA: TGTGCCAGCAGCTTCAGACAGAGCACAGATACGCAGTATTTT. Full variable domain (rest looked up from reference TRBV11-2 and TRBJ2-3): EAGVAQSPRYKIIEKRQSVAFWCNPISGHATLYWYQQILGQGPKLLIQFQNNGVVDDSQLPKDRFSAERLKGVDSTLKIQPAKLEDSAVYLCASSFRQSTDTQYFGPGTRLTVL.

This clonotype occurred a few times. The CDR3 here is CAISGTAQETQYF. As DNA, the CDR3 is TGTGCCATCAGCGGGACTGCTCAAGAGACCCAGTACTTC. The rearrangement links TRBV10-3 to TRBJ2-5, with D possibly TRBD2 on 6 matching bases. This CDR3 comprises 13 residues. From germline, CDR1 is ENHRY and CDR2 SYGVKD. V was pared by 6 bases and J by 2 bases, with 10 bases between.

The chain has TRBV3-1 and TRBJ2-5, with a possible D match to TRBD1 (7 bases). The CDR3 is 14 amino acids. CDR1 LGHDT and CDR2 YNNKEL come from the germline V gene (reference sequence). Between the trimmed V and J ends, which lost 0 bases and 5 bases, there was a span of 10 bases. The CDR3 loop reads CASSQEPGGETQYF. The CDR3 DNA follows: TGTGCCAGCAGCCAAGAGCCAGGGGGGGAGACCCAGTACTTC.

The chain employs TRBV27 and TRBJ2-7, with D possibly TRBD2 on 5 matching bases. The CDR3 length is 17 residues. Trimming shortened V by 0 bases and J by 5 bases, and 20 bases separated the two germline ends. Germline loops: CDR1 MNHEY, CDR2 SMNVEV (reference sequence). This CDR3 is CASSLSKIGGRVHEQYF. CDR3 DNA sequence: TGTGCCAGCAGTTTATCGAAGATCGGCGGGCGGGTCCACGAGCAGTACTTC.

This clonotype was recorded many times. J is TRBJ2-1 and V is TRBV12-3 or TRBV12-4; 14 bases map to TRBD2. V was clipped by 5 bases and J by 6 bases; unmatched bases: 3. The CDR3 has 15 residues. In nucleotides, the CDR3 is TGTGCCAGCAGTCCCGGGACTAGCGGGAGCAATGAGCAGTTCTTC. Amino acid sequence: CASSPGTSGSNEQFF.

This clonotype was counted many times. The chain is built from TRBV29-1 and TRBJ1-1; 8 bases map to TRBD1. V shed 7 bases and J 0 bases; nucleotides not matched to a gene: 4. Germline loops: CDR1 SQVTM, CDR2 ANQGSEA. The CDR3 spans 13 residues. CDR3 nucleotide sequence: TGCAGCGCTTCGACAGGGGTGAACACTGAAGCTTTCTTT. Translating it yields CSASTGVNTEAFF.

This sequence joins TRBV20-1 and TRBJ2-4, with 10 bases matching TRBD1. Germline trimming cut 1 base from V and 7 bases from J; bases unmatched to any gene: 4. The CDR3 has 14 residues. Per germline, CDR1 DFQATT and CDR2 SNEGSKA (reference sequence). The CDR3 DNA reads as TGCAGTGCTAGAGGGGGACAGGGGTACAACATTCAGTACTTC. As protein: CSARGGQGYNIQYF.

This clonotype was recorded at least ten times. The chain has TRBV9 and TRBJ2-1, with 8 bases aligning to TRBD2. The CDR3 spans 16 residues. CDR1 SGDLS and CDR2 YYNGEE come from the germline V gene. The trim removed 4 bases at V and 7 bases at J, leaving 13 bases unmatched. The CDR3 loop reads CASSPQGPSGLNEQFF. Here the CDR3 DNA reads TGTGCCAGCAGCCCGCAGGGGCCTAGCGGGTTGAATGAGCAGTTCTTC.

This clonotype was counted a few times. The chain joins TRBV6-5 to TRBJ2-7, with TRBD1 matching 9 bases. Germline lookup yields CDR1 MNHEY and CDR2 SVGAGI. V gave up 7 bases and J gave up 1 base; unmatched junction bases: 5. The CDR3 is 14 amino acids. The CDR3: CASKRQGGSYEQYF. CDR3 nucleotide sequence: TGTGCCAGCAAAAGACAGGGGGGATCCTACGAGCAGTACTTC.

This clonotype was seen many times. The chain joins TRBV29-1 to TRBJ1-1; no clear D. This CDR3 is built from 12 residues. CDR1 and CDR2 (germline): SQVTM, ANQGSEA. Trimming cost V 5 bases and J 6 bases, with 13 bases left between them. CDR3 loop: CSVIRSLAEAFF. CDR3 in DNA: TGCAGCGTTATTCGGTCACTCGCTGAAGCTTTCTTT.

This clonotype was picked up many times. The chain joins TRBV7-2 to TRBJ1-4; D is perhaps TRBD1 (5 bases). CDR3 length equals 12 residues. V was clipped by 5 bases and J by 6 bases, with 7 bases between them. In germline, CDR1 is SGHTA, CDR2 FQGNSA. The CDR3 DNA reads as TGTGCCAGCAGCAGCAGGGATGAAAAACTGTTTTTT. It translates to CASSSRDEKLFF.

This clonotype was counted many times. The chain employs TRBV5-1 and TRBJ2-5, with 11 bases lining up with TRBD2. V gave up 0 bases and J gave up 5 bases; unmatched junction bases: 6. Germline-derived CDR1 and CDR2 are SGHRS and YFSETQ. The CDR3 contains 16 residues. CDR3 sequence reads: CASSLETSGTTETQYF. The DNA of the CDR3 is TGCGCCAGCAGCTTGGAGACTAGCGGGACGACTGAGACCCAGTACTTC.

This clonotype was detected many times. The rearrangement links TRBV7-8 to TRBJ1-3; D possibly corresponds to TRBD1 (5 bases). The germline gives CDR1 SGHVS, CDR2 FQNEAQ. The CDR3 loop spans 15 amino acids. V was shortened by 6 bases and J by 0 bases, with 12 bases between the two germline ends. CDR3 region: CASSTDSLSGNTIYF. The CDR3 nucleotides are TGTGCCAGCAGTACCGACAGTCTCTCTGGAAACACCATATATTTT.